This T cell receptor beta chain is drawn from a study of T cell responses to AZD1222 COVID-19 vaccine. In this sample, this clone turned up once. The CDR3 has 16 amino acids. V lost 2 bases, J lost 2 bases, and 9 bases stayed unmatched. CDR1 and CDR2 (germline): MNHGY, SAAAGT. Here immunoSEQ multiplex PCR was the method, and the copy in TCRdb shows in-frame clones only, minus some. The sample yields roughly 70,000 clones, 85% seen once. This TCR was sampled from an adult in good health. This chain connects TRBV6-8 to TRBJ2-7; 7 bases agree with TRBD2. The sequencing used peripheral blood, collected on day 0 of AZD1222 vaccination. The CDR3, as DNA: TGTGCCAGCAGTTACCCCCAACCCGGGGGGACCTACGAGCAGTACTTC. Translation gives CASSYPQPGGTYEQYF.